Listed here are 20 T cell receptor beta chains from one sample, sequenced in a study of cytomegalovirus exposure and HLA in healthy donors. TCRdb's copy holds only in-frame clones and misses some; the assay was immunoSEQ multiplex PCR. The table includes 65,000 to 85,000 clones, 85% to 95% detected once. What was sequenced was PBMCs. Receptors originate from a woman aged 18-30 years in good health and CMV-seronegative.

V usage is TRBV7-9 and J usage is TRBJ2-2; 10 nucleotides agree with TRBD1. This CDR3 spans 16 amino acids. Germline loops: CDR1 SEHNR, CDR2 FQNEAQ (reference sequence). J was trimmed by 7 bases and V by 5 bases; bases with no gene match: 10. CDR3 in amino acids: CASSNRDRGSVGELFF. CDR3 nucleotides: TGTGCCAGCAGCAACCGGGACAGGGGCTCTGTCGGGGAGCTGTTTTTT.

This chain links TRBV7-2 with TRBJ2-3, with 10 bases matching TRBD2. The ends lost 2 bases at V and 0 bases at J; junction bases unmatched: 5. The CDR3 runs to 17 residues. Germline V lookup: CDR1 SGHTA, CDR2 FQGNSA. CDR3: CASSLSSGGASTDTQYF. The CDR3, as DNA: TGTGCCAGCAGCTTATCCAGCGGGGGGGCTAGCACAGATACGCAGTATTTT.

The chain carries TRBV6-5 and TRBJ2-1, with 9 positions matching TRBD2. The CDR3 has 16 residues. V was clipped by 3 bases and J by 6 bases; unmatched bases: 9. CDR1 is MNHEY and CDR2 is SVGAGI in the germline V gene. CDR3 region: CASSYARLAVVNEQFF. CDR3 in DNA: TGTGCCAGCAGTTATGCCCGACTAGCGGTCGTCAATGAGCAGTTCTTC.

This chain joins TRBV4-3 and TRBJ2-3; TRBD2 might be the D (6 bases). V dropped 0 bases and J dropped 2 bases, with 9 bases sitting between them. Per the germline V gene, CDR1 is LGHNA and CDR2 is YSLEER. CDR3 length: 15 amino acids. CDR3 sequence: CASSQDRGLTDTQYF. The CDR3 region has the DNA TGCGCCAGCAGCCAAGACCGGGGACTCACAGATACGCAGTATTTT.

This sequence joins TRBV18 and TRBJ2-4; 7 nucleotides match TRBD1. CDR3 length: 16 amino acids. Trimming took 2 bases from V and 11 from J; bases not matched to a gene: 15. Germline lookup yields CDR1 KGHSH and CDR2 LQKENI. CDR3 amino acids: CASSPSTGVGDNVQYF. In nucleotides, the CDR3 is TGTGCCAGCTCACCATCTACAGGGGTGGGAGATAACGTTCAGTACTTC.

The rearrangement joins TRBV7-9 to TRBJ2-5; 8 nucleotides align to TRBD1. The CDR3 is made up of 14 amino acids. J lost 4 bases, V lost 3 bases, and 4 bases had no gene match. Germline-derived CDR1 and CDR2 are SEHNR and FQNEAQ (reference sequence). CDR3 protein: CASSFTGGRETQYF. For the CDR3, the DNA is TGTGCCAGCAGCTTTACAGGGGGACGAGAGACCCAGTACTTC.

This clone came up once. J is TRBJ1-1 and V is TRBV19; 9 bases align to TRBD1. CDR1 LNHDA and CDR2 SQIVND come from the germline V gene (reference sequence). Germline trimming cut 11 bases from V and 5 bases from J; bases unmatched to any gene: 9. The CDR3 is 13 amino acids. The DNA for the CDR3 is TGTGCCGCTACAGGGGGCTGGGGGACTGAAGCTTTCTTT. Its translation: CAATGGWGTEAFF.

This clone was seen once. V gene TRBV11-2 combines with J gene TRBJ2-5, with 14 bases matching TRBD2. V lost 5 bases to trimming and J lost 5 bases; unmatched junction nucleotides: 13. CDR3 size: 18 residues. Germline CDR1 reads SGHAT; CDR2 reads FQNNGV. The CDR3 loop is CASSQGLAGVGVRETQYF. DNA of the CDR3: TGTGCCAGCAGCCAGGGACTAGCGGGAGTAGGGGTTCGGGAGACCCAGTACTTC. Full variable domain (missing parts from reference TRBV11-2 and TRBJ2-5): EAGVAQSPRYKIIEKRQSVAFWCNPISGHATLYWYQQILGQGPKLLIQFQNNGVVDDSQLPKDRFSAERLKGVDSTLKIQPAKLEDSAVYLCASSQGLAGVGVRETQYFGPGTRLLVL.

This clone came up once. This chain joins TRBV9 and TRBJ2-3; D is possibly TRBD2 (6 bases). V lost 4 bases and J lost 4, with 13 bases in between. Germline CDR1 and CDR2: SGDLS and YYNGEE. The CDR3 length is 14 residues. The DNA of the CDR3 is TGTGCCAGCAGCACCCGAAGACTAGCAGATACGCAGTATTTT. Its translation is CASSTRRLADTQYF.

The V and J genes are TRBV2 and TRBJ1-3; no reliable D call. Germline-derived CDR1 and CDR2 are SNHLY and FYNNEI. CDR3 size: 13 residues. Trimming left V 7 bases short and J 7 bases short, with 14 bases between. The CDR3 DNA reads TGTGCCAGCACCGTACAGAGAGGGAACACCATATATTTT. Its translation is CASTVQRGNTIYF.

This clone has only one observation. This rearrangement joins TRBV19 to TRBJ1-4; the D gene is possibly TRBD1 (6 bases). This CDR3 is built from 13 residues. Trimming shortened V by 1 base and J by 7 bases, and 7 bases separated the two germline ends. Germline V CDR1 and CDR2: LNHDA, SQIVND (reference sequence). This CDR3 is CASSIGTVEKLFF. Written as DNA, the CDR3 is TGTGCCAGTAGTATAGGGACAGTTGAAAAACTGTTTTTT.

In this sample, this clone turned up once. This rearrangement joins TRBV7-6 to TRBJ2-2; unclear D gene. Germline CDR1 and CDR2: SGHVS and FNYEAQ. The CDR3 has 15 residues. The V end was cut by 5 bases, the J end by 0 bases, with 10 bases between. CDR3 sequence: CASSPRFSNTGELFF. The CDR3 DNA sequence: TGTGCCAGCAGCCCGAGATTCTCGAACACCGGGGAGCTGTTTTTT.

V gene TRBV7-9 combines with J gene TRBJ2-6; 7 bases align to TRBD2. The V gene end was trimmed by 3 bases and the J gene end by 1 base; junction bases not matched to a gene: 9. The CDR3 totals 18 residues. In germline, CDR1 is SEHNR, CDR2 FQNEAQ (reference sequence). In nucleotides, the CDR3 is TGTGCCAGCAGCTTTAAACAGCGGGGTTCTTCTGGGGCCAACGTCCTGACTTTC. Protein product: CASSFKQRGSSGANVLTF.

The V gene is TRBV15, the J gene TRBJ1-5; TRBD1 matches at 10 bases. Germline assignment: CDR1 LNHNV and CDR2 YYDKDF (reference sequence). V was clipped by 8 bases and J by 0 bases; unmatched bases: 16. The CDR3 contains 19 residues. CDR3 residues: CATRDDEGGTGVSNQPQHF. The CDR3 nucleotides are TGTGCCACCCGAGACGACGAGGGGGGGACAGGGGTTAGCAATCAGCCCCAGCATTTT.

The chain uses TRBV10-3 and TRBJ2-5, with D uncertain. There are 13 residues in the CDR3. CDR1 and CDR2 from the germline V gene are ENHRY and SYGVKD. V was trimmed by 4 bases and J by 0 bases, leaving 6 bases between them. The CDR3 is CAISVRDQETQYF. The CDR3 DNA follows: TGTGCCATCAGTGTCCGGGACCAAGAGACCCAGTACTTC.

The chain joins TRBV7-2 to TRBJ2-3; D unclear. Trimming took 0 bases from V and 2 from J, leaving 6 bases between them. The germline V gene encodes CDR1 SGHTA and CDR2 FQGNSA. The CDR3 covers 14 residues. For the CDR3, the DNA is TGTGCCAGCAGCTTAGCTACAAACACAGATACGCAGTATTTT. Protein: CASSLATNTDTQYF.

The rearrangement links TRBV5-4 to TRBJ1-4; 9 nucleotides align to TRBD1. CDR1 is SGHNT and CDR2 is YYREEE in the germline V gene (reference sequence). The CDR3 length is 13 residues. V lost 4 bases and J lost 8; bases outside the gene matches: 3. For the CDR3, the DNA is TGTGCCAGCAGCGGACAGGGGAAGGAAAAACTGTTTTTT. Translating it yields CASSGQGKEKLFF.

As DNA, the CDR3 is TGTGCCAGCAGCTTGGAAGGGGCAGCTAACTATGGCTACACCTTC. Its translation is CASSLEGAANYGYTF. V usage is TRBV5-6 and J usage is TRBJ1-2; D possibly corresponds to TRBD1 (5 bases). The germline gives CDR1 SGHDT, CDR2 YYEEEE. Trimming removed 0 bases at V and 0 bases at J, with 9 bases between. The CDR3 covers 15 residues.

Concerning this clone: The junction departs from germline at one end; a sequencing error may be responsible. The CDR3 spells CAWGYRAF. For the CDR3, the DNA is TGTGCCTGGGGATACAGGGCCTTC. The V call is TRBV30, the J call TRBJ1-2, with a weak D call TRBD1 (6 bases). The CDR3 has 8 amino acids. From germline, CDR1 is GTSNPN and CDR2 SVGIG (reference sequence).

The chain couples TRBV28 to TRBJ2-7; possible D gene TRBD1, 6 bases. CDR1 MDHEN and CDR2 SYDVKM come from the germline V gene. The CDR3 consists of 15 residues. The V end lost 0 bases, the J end lost 1 base, and 10 bases lay between the germline ends. CDR3 DNA sequence: TGTGCCAGCAGTTTATGGGGGACACAATCCTACGAGCAGTACTTC. Translated, it gives CASSLWGTQSYEQYF.